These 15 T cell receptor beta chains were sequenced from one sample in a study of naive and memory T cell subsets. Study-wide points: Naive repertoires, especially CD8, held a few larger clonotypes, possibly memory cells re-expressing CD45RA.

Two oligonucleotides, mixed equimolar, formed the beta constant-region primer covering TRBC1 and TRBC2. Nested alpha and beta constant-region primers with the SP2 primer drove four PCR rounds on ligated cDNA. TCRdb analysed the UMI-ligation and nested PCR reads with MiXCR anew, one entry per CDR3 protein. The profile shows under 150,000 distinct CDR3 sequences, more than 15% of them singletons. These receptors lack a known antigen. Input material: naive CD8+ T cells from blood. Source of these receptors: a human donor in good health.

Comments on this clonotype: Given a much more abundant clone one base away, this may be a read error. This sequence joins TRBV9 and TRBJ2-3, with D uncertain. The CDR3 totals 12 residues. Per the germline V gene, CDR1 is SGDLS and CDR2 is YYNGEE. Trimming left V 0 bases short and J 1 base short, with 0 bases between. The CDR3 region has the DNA TGTGCCAGCAGCGTAGGCACAGATACGCAGTATTTT. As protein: CASSVGTDTQYF.

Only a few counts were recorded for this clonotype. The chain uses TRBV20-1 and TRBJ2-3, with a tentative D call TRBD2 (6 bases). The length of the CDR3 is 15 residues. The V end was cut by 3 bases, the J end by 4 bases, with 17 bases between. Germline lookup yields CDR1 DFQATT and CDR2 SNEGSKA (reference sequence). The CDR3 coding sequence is TGCAGTGCTAGTGGTCACGGTTGGGAGGCAGATACGCAGTATTTT. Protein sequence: CSASGHGWEADTQYF.

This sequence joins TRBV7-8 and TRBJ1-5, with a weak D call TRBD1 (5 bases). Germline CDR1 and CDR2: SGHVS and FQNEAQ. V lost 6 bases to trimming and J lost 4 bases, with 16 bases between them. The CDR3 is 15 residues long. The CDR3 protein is CASSPSYRGNQPQHF. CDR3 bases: TGTGCCAGCAGTCCATCTTATCGGGGGAATCAGCCCCAGCATTTT.

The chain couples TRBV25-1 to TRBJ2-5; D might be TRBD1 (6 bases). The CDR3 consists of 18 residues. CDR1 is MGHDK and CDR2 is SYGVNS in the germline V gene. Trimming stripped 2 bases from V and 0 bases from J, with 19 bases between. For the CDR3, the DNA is TGTGCCAGCAGTGAAAATTCCTGGACAGCAGATTACCAAGAGACCCAGTACTTC. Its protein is CASSENSWTADYQETQYF.

CDR3 nucleotides: TGTGCCACCAGCAGGACCAGGGGTTTCGAGACCCAGTACTTC. This translates into CATSRTRGFETQYF. The chain employs TRBV15 and TRBJ2-5, with D perhaps TRBD1 (6 bases). The CDR3 runs 14 residues. V was shortened by 3 bases and J by 5 bases, with 13 bases between the two germline ends. CDR1 is LNHNV, CDR2 YYDKDF, per germline (reference sequence).

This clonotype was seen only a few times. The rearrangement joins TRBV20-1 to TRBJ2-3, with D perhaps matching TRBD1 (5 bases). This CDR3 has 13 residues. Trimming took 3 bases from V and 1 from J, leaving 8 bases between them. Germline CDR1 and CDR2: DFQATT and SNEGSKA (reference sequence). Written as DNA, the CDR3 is TGCAGTGCTAGTCAGGGCCGCACAGATACGCAGTATTTT. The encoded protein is CSASQGRTDTQYF.

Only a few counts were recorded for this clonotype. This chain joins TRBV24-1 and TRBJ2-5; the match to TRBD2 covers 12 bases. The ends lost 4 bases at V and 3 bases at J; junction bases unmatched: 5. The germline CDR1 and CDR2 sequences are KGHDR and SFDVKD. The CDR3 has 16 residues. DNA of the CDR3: TGTGCCACCAGTGACTCGACTAGCGGGAGTGAAGAGACCCAGTACTTC. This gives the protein CATSDSTSGSEETQYF.

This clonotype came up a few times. CDR3: CASSFGNTGELFF. The DNA for the CDR3 is TGTGCCAGCAGTTTCGGGAACACCGGGGAGCTGTTTTTT. The V call is TRBV27, the J call TRBJ2-2; D unclear. Germline lookup yields CDR1 MNHEY and CDR2 SMNVEV (reference sequence). This CDR3 contains 13 residues. The V and J ends lost 3 bases and 1 base respectively, with 3 bases between them.

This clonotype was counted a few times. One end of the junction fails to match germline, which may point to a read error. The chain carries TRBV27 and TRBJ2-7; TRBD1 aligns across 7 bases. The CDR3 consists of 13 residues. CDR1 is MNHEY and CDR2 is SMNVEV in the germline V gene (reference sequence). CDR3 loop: CTSSQKQGYEQYF. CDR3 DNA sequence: TGCACCAGCAGTCAGAAACAGGGGTACGAGCAGTACTTC.

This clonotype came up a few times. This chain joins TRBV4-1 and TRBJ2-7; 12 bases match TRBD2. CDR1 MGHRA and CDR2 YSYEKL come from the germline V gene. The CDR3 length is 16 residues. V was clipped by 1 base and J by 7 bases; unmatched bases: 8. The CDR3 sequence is CASSQVLAGGSEEQYF. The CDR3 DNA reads TGCGCCAGCAGCCAAGTTCTAGCGGGAGGGTCGGAAGAGCAGTACTTC.

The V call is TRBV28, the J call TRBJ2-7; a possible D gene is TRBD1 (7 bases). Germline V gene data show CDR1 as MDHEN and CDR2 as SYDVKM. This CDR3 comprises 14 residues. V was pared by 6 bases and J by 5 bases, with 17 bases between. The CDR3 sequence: CASSPTGEVDEQYF. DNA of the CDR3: TGTGCCAGCAGCCCCACAGGGGAGGTCGACGAGCAGTACTTC.

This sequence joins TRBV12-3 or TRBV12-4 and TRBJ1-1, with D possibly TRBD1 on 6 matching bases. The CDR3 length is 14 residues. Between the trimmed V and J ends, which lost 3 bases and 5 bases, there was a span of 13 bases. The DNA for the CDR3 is TGTGCCAGCAGTTTTAGGAGGGGGGGAACTGAAGCTTTCTTT. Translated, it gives CASSFRRGGTEAFF.

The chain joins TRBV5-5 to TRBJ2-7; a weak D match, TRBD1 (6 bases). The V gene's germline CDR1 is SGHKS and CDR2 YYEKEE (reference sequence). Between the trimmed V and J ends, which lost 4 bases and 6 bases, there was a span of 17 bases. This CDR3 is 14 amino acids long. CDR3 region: CASSPGTGTSEQYF. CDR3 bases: TGTGCCAGCAGCCCAGGAACCGGGACAAGCGAGCAGTACTTC.

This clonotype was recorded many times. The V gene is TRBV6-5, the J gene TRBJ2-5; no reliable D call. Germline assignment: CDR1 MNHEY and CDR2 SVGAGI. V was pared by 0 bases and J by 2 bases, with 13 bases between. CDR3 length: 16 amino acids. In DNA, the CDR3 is TGTGCCAGCAGTTACTCCATGGCTGATCGTCAAGAGACCCAGTACTTC. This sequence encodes CASSYSMADRQETQYF.

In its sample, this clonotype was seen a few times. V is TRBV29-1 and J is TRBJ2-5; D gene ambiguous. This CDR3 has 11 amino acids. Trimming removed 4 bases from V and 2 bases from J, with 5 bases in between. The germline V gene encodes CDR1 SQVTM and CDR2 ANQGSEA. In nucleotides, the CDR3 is TGCAGCGTTGTCCTGCAAGAGACCCAGTACTTC. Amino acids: CSVVLQETQYF.